Shown below are 20 T cell receptor beta chains from a single sample sequenced in a study of CD8 T cells in ankylosing spondylitis. Study-wide results and limits: Several highly homologous variants formed a TCR beta motif that appeared characteristic of ankylosing spondylitis blood.

TCRdb itself ran the 5' RACE reads through MiXCR, one entry per CDR3 protein. Here the sample spans around 440,000 distinct CDR3 sequences, approximately 17% being singletons. Their cognate antigens are unknown. The sequencing sample was made of blood, either unsorted or a sorted T cell fraction (not recorded which). These TCRs come from a male donor with ankylosing spondylitis.

This clonotype was seen repeatedly, ten times or more. V is TRBV6-1 and J is TRBJ2-7; 7 positions agree with TRBD1. The CDR3 sequence is 13 residues long. V trimming: 7 bases; J trimming: 2 bases; junction bases outside the gene matches: 5. CDR1 is MNHNS, CDR2 SASEGT, per germline. In DNA, the CDR3 is TGTGCCAGCACCCGGGACAGAACCTACGAGCAGTACTTC. Translated, it gives CASTRDRTYEQYF.

The chain has TRBV7-3 and TRBJ2-1; TRBD2 matches 10 bases. The CDR3 loop spans 17 amino acids. Germline-derived CDR1 and CDR2 are SGHTA and FQGTGA. J gave up 2 bases and V 2 bases, and 6 bases lay outside the gene matches. This chain's CDR3 is CASSLGQREGAYNEQFF. CDR3 DNA: TGTGCCAGCAGCTTAGGCCAGCGGGAGGGGGCCTACAATGAGCAGTTCTTC.

This chain uses TRBV4-3 with TRBJ1-5; no clear D gene. With 0 bases removed from V and 5 bases from J, the gap between germline ends came to 11 bases. The length of the CDR3 is 15 residues. Per the germline V gene, CDR1 is LGHNA and CDR2 is YSLEER. Here the CDR3 reads CASSQDAQSYQPQHF. CDR3 DNA sequence: TGCGCCAGCAGCCAAGACGCCCAGAGCTATCAGCCCCAGCATTTT.

The chain is built from TRBV5-6 and TRBJ2-2; perhaps TRBD1 as D (5 bases). Germline V CDR1 and CDR2: SGHDT, YYEEEE. The length of the CDR3 is 12 residues. V was shortened by 10 bases and J by 5 bases, with 12 bases between the two germline ends. CDR3 DNA: TGTGCCGGCCGGAAGGGGACCGGGGAGCTGTTTTTT. It encodes CAGRKGTGELFF.

This clonotype has only a few counts. The CDR3 DNA sequence: TGTGCCAGCAGGCAAACCGACAGGGGGCATACGCAGTATTTT. Protein sequence: CASRQTDRGHTQYF. The J gene is TRBJ2-3, the V gene TRBV7-9, with 10 bases that match TRBD1. The CDR3 contains 14 residues. The V gene end was trimmed by 6 bases and the J gene end by 7 bases; junction bases not matched to a gene: 7. Germline CDR1 is SEHNR and CDR2 is FQNEAQ (reference sequence).

This CDR3 is CSASVGNYEQYF. The CDR3 coding sequence is TGCAGTGCTAGTGTCGGAAACTACGAGCAGTACTTC. The rearrangement joins TRBV20-1 to TRBJ2-7; D unresolved. CDR1 and CDR2 from the germline V gene are DFQATT and SNEGSKA (reference sequence). V was clipped by 3 bases and J by 3 bases, with 9 bases between them. The CDR3 totals 12 residues.

This sequence joins TRBV20-1 and TRBJ2-7; D is possibly TRBD2 (5 bases). The CDR3 is 11 amino acids. CDR1 is DFQATT, CDR2 SNEGSKA, per germline (reference sequence). V dropped 5 bases and J dropped 4 bases, with 9 bases sitting between them. DNA for the CDR3: TGCAGTGCTGCAGCGGCGTACGAGCAGTACTTC. As protein: CSAAAAYEQYF.

The genes are TRBV28 and TRBJ2-3; D is perhaps TRBD1 or TRBD2 (5 bases each). Germline V gene sequence: CDR1 MDHEN, CDR2 SYDVKM. This CDR3 spans 14 amino acids. Trimming took 5 bases from V and 5 from J, leaving 14 bases between them. In nucleotides, the CDR3 is TGTGCCAGCAGTACAAGCCGGGACGTAGATACGCAGTATTTT. This codes for CASSTSRDVDTQYF. The variable domain in full, completed from reference TRBV28 and TRBJ2-3, reads DVKVTQSSRYLVKRTGEKVFLECVQDMDHENMFWYRQDPGLGLRLIYFSYDVKMKEKGDIPEGYSVSREKKERFSLILESASTNQTSMYLCASSTSRDVDTQYFGPGTRLTVL.

This clonotype showed up many times. The chain uses TRBV28 and TRBJ2-1; D is unclear. This CDR3 contains 12 residues. Germline assignment: CDR1 MDHEN and CDR2 SYDVKM. V lost 3 bases, J lost 7 bases, and 7 bases lay in between. CDR3 nucleotide sequence: TGTGCCAGCAGTTTGGTGGGGAATGAGCAGTTCTTC. Amino acid sequence: CASSLVGNEQFF.

V gene TRBV11-2 combines with J gene TRBJ1-4, with 7 bases lining up with TRBD1. Trimming at V came to 5 bases and at J to 3 bases, leaving 15 bases not matched to a gene. This CDR3 comprises 18 residues. CDR1 is SGHAT, CDR2 FQNNGV, per germline. CDR3 loop: CASSPQRQGVQANEKLFF. CDR3 nucleotides: TGTGCCAGCAGCCCACAACGACAGGGTGTTCAAGCTAATGAAAAACTGTTTTTT.

In this sample, this clonotype turned up a few times. The CDR3 region has the DNA TGTGCCAGCAGACAAGAAGGGGGAGCTTTCTTT. Protein: CASRQEGGAFF. The chain is built from TRBV12-3 or TRBV12-4 and TRBJ1-1; D is perhaps TRBD1 (6 bases). The CDR3 totals 11 residues. V was clipped by 6 bases and J by 10 bases, with 12 bases between them.

There are a few counts of this clonotype. The chain joins TRBV3-1 to TRBJ2-2, with D perhaps TRBD1 or TRBD2 (5 bases each). Germline values: CDR1 LGHDT, CDR2 YNNKEL (reference sequence). The CDR3 totals 15 residues. The V and J ends lost 6 bases and 3 bases respectively, with 14 bases between them. The CDR3 here is CASSGSPGHTGELFF. The CDR3 bases are TGTGCCAGCAGTGGTAGTCCGGGACACACCGGGGAGCTGTTTTTT.

The chain carries TRBV7-3 and TRBJ2-1, with 8 bases that match TRBD2. CDR1 is SGHTA, CDR2 FQGTGA, per germline. With V trimmed by 4 bases and J by 7 bases, 9 bases remained unmatched. This CDR3 has 15 residues. The CDR3 DNA reads TGTGCCAGCAGCTCTAGCGGGCAGGTGGGGAATGAGCAGTTCTTC. Translated: CASSSSGQVGNEQFF.

The chain employs TRBV20-1 and TRBJ1-1, with 11 bases aligning to TRBD1. The J segment lost 4 bases and the V segment lost 4 bases, leaving 8 bases of the junction unmatched. Germline V CDR1 and CDR2: DFQATT, SNEGSKA (reference sequence). There are 15 residues in the CDR3. CDR3 nucleotide sequence: TGCAGTGCTAACCGAGGACAGGGGGCGGGCACTGAAGCTTTCTTT. This sequence encodes CSANRGQGAGTEAFF.

V usage is TRBV9 and J usage is TRBJ1-4; D is unresolved. Germline-derived CDR1 and CDR2 are SGDLS and YYNGEE. The CDR3 is 15 residues long. Trimming removed 3 bases from V and 0 bases from J, with 9 bases in between. Here the CDR3 reads CASSAYSATNEKLFF. The CDR3 DNA sequence: TGTGCCAGCAGCGCGTACAGTGCAACTAATGAAAAACTGTTTTTT. Using reference TRBV9 and TRBJ1-4 for the parts outside the CDR3, the full variable domain is DSGVTQTPKHLITATGQRVTLRCSPRSGDLSVYWYQQSLDQGLQFLIQYYNGEERAKGNILERFSAQQFPDLHSELNLSSLELGDSALYFCASSAYSATNEKLFFGSGTQLSVL.

Ten or more counts support this clonotype. This chain connects TRBV7-2 to TRBJ2-3, with TRBD2 matching 7 bases. CDR1 is SGHTA, CDR2 FQGNSA, per germline. The junction had 9 bases not matched to a gene; V was cut back by 5 bases and J by 1 base. The CDR3 sequence is 16 residues long. The CDR3 here is CASSPHRLAGTDTQYF. In DNA, the CDR3 is TGTGCCAGCAGCCCGCATCGCCTAGCGGGCACAGATACGCAGTATTTT.

This clonotype was seen a few times. The chain carries TRBV7-9 and TRBJ2-5; D is uncertain. This CDR3 spans 15 amino acids. Germline CDR1 reads SEHNR; CDR2 reads FQNEAQ (reference sequence). V lost 3 bases and J 4 bases, leaving 15 bases between the germline ends. The CDR3 DNA follows: TGTGCCAGCAGCTTCGGAGCCCAGCCCCCAGAGACCCAGTACTTC. Translating it yields CASSFGAQPPETQYF.

This clonotype was recorded a few times. The CDR3 spells CASSSLTGSRSYEQYF. CDR3 bases: TGTGCCAGCAGCTCGCTAACAGGTTCCCGCTCCTACGAGCAGTACTTC. The V call is TRBV5-5, the J call TRBJ2-7, with D perhaps TRBD1 (5 bases). CDR1 is SGHKS, CDR2 YYEKEE, per germline (reference sequence). V dropped 3 bases and J dropped 0 bases, with 16 bases sitting between them. CDR3 length: 16 amino acids.

This clonotype was seen a handful of times. CDR3 residues: CASSQGWGDTGELFF. The CDR3 DNA follows: TGCGCCAGCAGCCAAGGATGGGGGGACACCGGGGAGCTGTTTTTT. V usage is TRBV4-3 and J usage is TRBJ2-2, with D maybe TRBD2 (6 bases). This CDR3 spans 15 amino acids. Germline V gene lookup returns CDR1 LGHNA and CDR2 YSLEER. Trimming left V 1 base short and J 3 bases short, with 9 bases between.

The rearrangement links TRBV21-1 to TRBJ2-2; the tabulated D call, TRBD1, remains unverified against the DNA. TRBV21-1 is an annotated pseudogene. This CDR3 region has 15 residues. CDR3 sequence: CASSKGPRSTGELFF. The CDR3 coding sequence is TGTGCCAGCAGCAAAGGTCCCAGGAGCACCGGGGAGCTGTTTTTT.